What follows are 16 T cell receptor beta chains derived from one specimen sequenced in a study of blood T cell repertoires in COVID-19. Sequenced by immunoSEQ multiplex PCR; TCRdb stores in-frame clones only, minus some. Of 150,000 to 200,000 clones in the sample, approximately 88% were seen once. Sequenced material: peripheral blood. The receptors come from a man between 18 and 35 years old with active or convalescent COVID-19.

The table lists this clone with a count of one. The chain combines TRBV5-1 with TRBJ2-5; D gene uncertain. Germline-derived CDR1 and CDR2 are SGHRS and YFSETQ. V lost 2 bases and J 2 bases, leaving 7 bases between the germline ends. There are 13 residues in the CDR3. Here the CDR3 reads CASSFGVQETQYF. CDR3 nucleotides: TGCGCCAGCAGCTTTGGAGTACAAGAGACCCAGTACTTC.

This chain joins TRBV6-5 and TRBJ2-1; D not certain. With 4 bases removed from V and 7 bases from J, the gap between germline ends came to 8 bases. CDR1 MNHEY and CDR2 SVGAGI come from the germline V gene. The CDR3 has 12 residues. CDR3 nucleotides: TGTGCCAGCAGTTTGAGTTGGAATGAGCAGTTCTTC. Translation: CASSLSWNEQFF.

The V call is TRBV28, the J call TRBJ2-5, with 8 nucleotides matching TRBD2. The trim removed 0 bases at V and 2 bases at J, leaving 5 bases unmatched. The CDR3 has 16 residues. Germline CDR1 and CDR2: MDHEN and SYDVKM. This chain's CDR3 is CASSLWGLGQQETQYF. Here the CDR3 DNA reads TGTGCCAGCAGTTTATGGGGACTAGGACAACAAGAGACCCAGTACTTC.

The chain uses TRBV12-3 or TRBV12-4 and TRBJ1-3; no definite D call. V was clipped by 3 bases and J by 3 bases, with 3 bases between them. The CDR3 has 12 amino acids. This chain's CDR3 is CASSFYGNTIYF. The CDR3, as DNA: TGTGCCAGCAGTTTCTATGGAAACACCATATATTTT.

The chain couples TRBV19 to TRBJ1-3; possible D gene TRBD1, 6 bases. This CDR3 spans 16 amino acids. V shed 5 bases and J shed 0 bases, with 14 bases lying between them. The V gene's germline CDR1 is LNHDA and CDR2 SQIVND (reference sequence). CDR3 in amino acids: CASSFDRSSSGNTIYF. The CDR3 DNA is TGTGCCAGTAGTTTTGACAGGTCCAGCTCTGGAAACACCATATATTTT.

The gene calls are TRBV11-2 and TRBJ2-7, with a tentative D call TRBD1 (6 bases). The CDR3 has 13 amino acids. Germline V lookup: CDR1 SGHAT, CDR2 FQNNGV. The V and J ends lost 5 bases and 3 bases respectively, with 11 bases between them. The CDR3 sequence is CASSQRDNYEQYF. In DNA form, the CDR3 reads TGTGCCAGCAGCCAACGGGACAACTACGAGCAGTACTTC.

The table lists this clone with a count of one. The chain joins TRBV30 to TRBJ1-5, with D perhaps matching TRBD1 (5 bases). V was shortened by 5 bases and J by 5 bases, with 13 bases between the two germline ends. Germline lookup yields CDR1 GTSNPN and CDR2 SVGIG (reference sequence). The CDR3 loop spans 13 amino acids. In DNA form, the CDR3 reads TGTGCCTGGGCGGACCAGGGCGATCAGCCCCAGCATTTT. This gives the protein CAWADQGDQPQHF.

This clone was seen more than once but under ten times. The rearrangement links TRBV7-8 to TRBJ1-4; D ambiguous. Per germline, CDR1 SGHVS and CDR2 FQNEAQ. There are 14 residues in the CDR3. The V and J ends lost 2 bases and 8 bases respectively, with 12 bases between them. In DNA form, the CDR3 reads TGTGCCAGCAGCTTAAAGCGGAAAGAGGAAAAACTGTTTTTT. Protein product: CASSLKRKEEKLFF.

The V gene is TRBV28, the J gene TRBJ2-7; maybe TRBD1 (8 bases). The germline V gene encodes CDR1 MDHEN and CDR2 SYDVKM. V was clipped by 10 bases and J by 6 bases, with 16 bases between them. This CDR3 region has 12 residues. CDR3 bases: TGTGCCACCTACAGGGGGGGTACCGAGCAGTACTTC. Its translation: CATYRGGTEQYF.

The V and J genes are TRBV10-3 and TRBJ2-1; 9 bases line up with TRBD2. V dropped 0 bases and J dropped 9; count of bases not matched to a gene: 9. CDR1 and CDR2 (germline): ENHRY, SYGVKD. The CDR3 loop spans 16 amino acids. CDR3 residues: CAISESGGRAQGEQFF. DNA for the CDR3: TGTGCCATCAGTGAGTCTGGCGGGAGGGCTCAGGGTGAGCAGTTCTTC.

This chain uses TRBV5-1 with TRBJ1-3; D unresolved. The CDR3 loop spans 14 amino acids. V gave up 4 bases and J gave up 0 bases, with 8 bases separating them. Germline CDR1 and CDR2: SGHRS and YFSETQ. The CDR3 region is CASSGESSGNTIYF. As DNA, the CDR3 is TGCGCCAGCAGCGGAGAGAGCTCTGGAAACACCATATATTTT.

V is TRBV20-1 and J is TRBJ2-5, with 7 nucleotides matching TRBD2. Trimming cost V 3 bases and J 5 bases; bases outside gene matches: 12. Germline V CDR1 and CDR2: DFQATT, SNEGSKA (reference sequence). The CDR3 spans 15 residues. CDR3 nucleotide sequence: TGCAGTGCTAGTAGGTCGGGCGGGAGAGAGGAGACCCAGTACTTC. It translates to CSASRSGGREETQYF.

There are a few counts of this clone. This chain joins TRBV20-1 and TRBJ2-1; 10 nucleotides agree with TRBD2. V lost 3 bases, J lost 12 bases, and 14 bases stayed unmatched. CDR3 length: 15 amino acids. CDR1 DFQATT and CDR2 SNEGSKA come from the germline V gene (reference sequence). The CDR3 protein is CSASLIAGGQVLQFF. CDR3 DNA sequence: TGCAGTGCTAGTCTGATAGCGGGAGGACAGGTGCTGCAGTTCTTC.

In nucleotides, the CDR3 is TGTGCCAGCAGTGTAAATCCCAGGGGACAGATTATGTTGGCTTTCTTT. It codes for CASSVNPRGQIMLAFF. The V and J genes are TRBV2 and TRBJ1-1, with TRBD1 identical over 7 bases. CDR1 is SNHLY, CDR2 FYNNEI, per germline. Losses at the gene ends were 4 bases for V and 11 bases for J; bases not matched to a gene: 19. CDR3 length: 16 residues. Drawing the rest from reference TRBV2 and TRBJ1-1, the complete variable domain is EPEVTQTPSHQVTQMGQEVILRCVPISNHLYFYWYRQILGQKVEFLVSFYNNEISEKSEIFDDQFSVERPDGSNFTLKIRSTKLEDSAMYFCASSVNPRGQIMLAFFGQGTRLTVV.

V usage is TRBV19 and J usage is TRBJ1-2; D possibly corresponds to TRBD1 (5 bases). Germline V CDR1 and CDR2: LNHDA, SQIVND (reference sequence). The V end was cut by 6 bases, the J end by 4 bases, with 9 bases between. The CDR3 is 12 residues long. DNA for the CDR3: TGTGCCAGTAGACAGGATCTCTATGGCTACACCTTC. Its translation: CASRQDLYGYTF.

The rearrangement links TRBV6-5 to TRBJ1-5; TRBD1 matches at 7 bases. V trimming: 6 bases; J trimming: 7 bases; junction bases outside the gene matches: 9. The CDR3 contains 14 residues. CDR1 and CDR2 from the germline V gene are MNHEY and SVGAGI. In nucleotides, the CDR3 is TGTGCCAGCAGGAAGGACAGGCCCAAGCAGCCCCAGCATTTT. Translation gives CASRKDRPKQPQHF.